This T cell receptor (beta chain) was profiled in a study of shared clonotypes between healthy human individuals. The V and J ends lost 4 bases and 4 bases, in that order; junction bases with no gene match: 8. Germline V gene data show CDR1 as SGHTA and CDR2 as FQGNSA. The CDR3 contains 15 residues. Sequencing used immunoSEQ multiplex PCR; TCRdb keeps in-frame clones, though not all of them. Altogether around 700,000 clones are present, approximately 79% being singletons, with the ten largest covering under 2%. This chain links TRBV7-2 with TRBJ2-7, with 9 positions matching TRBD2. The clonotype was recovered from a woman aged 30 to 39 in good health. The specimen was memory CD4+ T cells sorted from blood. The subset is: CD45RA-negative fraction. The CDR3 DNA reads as TGTGCCAGCAGCTCCACCGCACTAGCGGGTTACGAGCAGTACTTC. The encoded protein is CASSSTALAGYEQYF.